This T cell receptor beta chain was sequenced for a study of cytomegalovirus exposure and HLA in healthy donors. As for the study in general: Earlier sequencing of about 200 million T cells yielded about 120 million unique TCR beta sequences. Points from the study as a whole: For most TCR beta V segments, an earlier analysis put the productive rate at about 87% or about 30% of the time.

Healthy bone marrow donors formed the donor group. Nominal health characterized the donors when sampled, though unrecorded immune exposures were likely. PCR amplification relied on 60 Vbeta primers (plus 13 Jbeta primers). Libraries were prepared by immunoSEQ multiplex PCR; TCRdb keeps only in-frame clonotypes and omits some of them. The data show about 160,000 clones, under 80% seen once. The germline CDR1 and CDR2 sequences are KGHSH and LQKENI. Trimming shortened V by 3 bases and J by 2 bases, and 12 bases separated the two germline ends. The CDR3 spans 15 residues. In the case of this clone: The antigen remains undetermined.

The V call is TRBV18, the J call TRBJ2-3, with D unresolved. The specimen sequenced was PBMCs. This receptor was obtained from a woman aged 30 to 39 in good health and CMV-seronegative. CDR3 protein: CASSPGGGFTDTQYF. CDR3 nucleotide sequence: TGTGCCAGCTCACCTGGCGGCGGCTTCACAGATACGCAGTATTTT.